The clone carrying this T cell receptor beta chain was seen at least ten times. The antigen is not known. The library was built for alpha chains, so this beta chain is an off-target read and its size means little. The sample is drawn from a study of spatial heterogeneity in lung cancer. Study overall: TCR and UMI combinations that were unique each appeared, on average, more than ten times in raw reads.

Specified time point: sample taken at primary tumor resection. Via MiXCR, TCRdb re-called the 5' RACE reads, giving one row per CDR3 protein. The data contain about 14,000 distinct CDR3 sequences, around 5.4% of them singletons. Germline V CDR1 and CDR2: MDHEN, SYDVKM. Between the trimmed V and J ends, which lost 2 bases and 7 bases, there was a span of 8 bases. This CDR3 has 13 residues. Findings of the study overall: The study found that expanded intratumoral alpha and beta TCR counts tracked tumor mutation counts.

The TCR originated in a female donor with early-stage non-small cell lung cancer. V usage is TRBV28 and J usage is TRBJ1-4; D is unclear. The sample consisted of lung tumor tissue, taken at surgery. CDR3 sequence (DNA): TGTGCCAGCAGTTTACGTGGGATTGAAAAACTGTTTTTT. It is translated as CASSLRGIEKLFF.